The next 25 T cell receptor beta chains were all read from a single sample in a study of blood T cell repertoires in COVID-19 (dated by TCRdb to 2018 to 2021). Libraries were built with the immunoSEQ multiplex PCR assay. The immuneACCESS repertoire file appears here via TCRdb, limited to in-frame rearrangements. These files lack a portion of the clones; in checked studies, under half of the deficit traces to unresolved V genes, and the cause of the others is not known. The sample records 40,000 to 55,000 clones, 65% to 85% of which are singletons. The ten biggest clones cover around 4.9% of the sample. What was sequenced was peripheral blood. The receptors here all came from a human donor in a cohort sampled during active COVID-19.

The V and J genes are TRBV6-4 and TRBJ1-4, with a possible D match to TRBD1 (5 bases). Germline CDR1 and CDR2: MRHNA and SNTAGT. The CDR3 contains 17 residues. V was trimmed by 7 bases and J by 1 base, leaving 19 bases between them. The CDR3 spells CASMLGQGRRTNEKLFF. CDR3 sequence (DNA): TGTGCCAGCATGCTCGGCCAGGGAAGGAGAACTAATGAAAAACTGTTTTTT.

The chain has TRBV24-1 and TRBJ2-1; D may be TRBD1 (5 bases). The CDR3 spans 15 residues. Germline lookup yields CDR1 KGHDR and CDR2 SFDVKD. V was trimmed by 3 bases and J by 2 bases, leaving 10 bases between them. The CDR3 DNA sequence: TGTGCCACCAGTGATAGTTGGGGCCCCTACAATGAGCAGTTCTTC. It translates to CATSDSWGPYNEQFF.

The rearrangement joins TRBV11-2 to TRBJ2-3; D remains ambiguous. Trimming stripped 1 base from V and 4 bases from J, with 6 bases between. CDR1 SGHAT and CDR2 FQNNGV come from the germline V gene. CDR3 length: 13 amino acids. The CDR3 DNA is TGTGCCAGCAGCTTAGTTAGTTCAGATACGCAGTATTTT. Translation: CASSLVSSDTQYF.

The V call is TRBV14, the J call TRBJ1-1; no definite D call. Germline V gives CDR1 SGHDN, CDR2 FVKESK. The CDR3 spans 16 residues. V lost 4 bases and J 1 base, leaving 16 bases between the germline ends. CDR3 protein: CASSPSLGRGNTEAFF. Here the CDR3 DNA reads TGTGCCAGCAGCCCCTCGTTAGGACGGGGGAACACTGAAGCTTTCTTT.

The CDR3, as DNA: TGTGCCAGCAGTTACCAGGGGCAAGGAAACACCATATATTTT. Its translation: CASSYQGQGNTIYF. The J gene is TRBJ1-3, the V gene TRBV6-6, with TRBD1 as a possible D gene (6 bases). The CDR3 length is 14 residues. V was trimmed by 2 bases and J by 4 bases, leaving 9 bases between them. Germline CDR1 MNHNY, CDR2 SVGAGI (reference sequence).

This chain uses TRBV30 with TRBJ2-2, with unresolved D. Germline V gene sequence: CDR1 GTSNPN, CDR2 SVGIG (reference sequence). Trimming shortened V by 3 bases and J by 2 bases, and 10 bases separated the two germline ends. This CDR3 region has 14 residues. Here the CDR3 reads CAWSANLNTGELFF. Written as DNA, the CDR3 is TGTGCCTGGAGCGCTAACCTAAACACCGGGGAGCTGTTTTTT.

The chain's CDR3 is CASSETMSGANVLTF. CDR3 sequence (DNA): TGTGCCAGCAGCGAAACAATGTCTGGGGCCAACGTCCTGACTTTC. V and J are TRBV3-1 (or the pseudogene TRBV3-2) and TRBJ2-6; D call uncertain. The V gene's germline CDR1 is LGHDT and CDR2 YNNKEL (reference sequence). Trimming left V 5 bases short and J 1 base short, with 9 bases between. This CDR3 comprises 15 residues.

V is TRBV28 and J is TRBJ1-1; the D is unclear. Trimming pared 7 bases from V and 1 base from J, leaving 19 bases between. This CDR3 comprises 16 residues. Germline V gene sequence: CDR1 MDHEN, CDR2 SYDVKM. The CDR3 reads CASNGPEGLTNTEAFF. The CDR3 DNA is TGTGCCAGCAATGGCCCTGAGGGTCTGACGAACACTGAAGCTTTCTTT. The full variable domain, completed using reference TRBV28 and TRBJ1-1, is DVKVTQSSRYLVKRTGEKVFLECVQDMDHENMFWYRQDPGLGLRLIYFSYDVKMKEKGDIPEGYSVSREKKERFSLILESASTNQTSMYLCASNGPEGLTNTEAFFGQGTRLTVV.

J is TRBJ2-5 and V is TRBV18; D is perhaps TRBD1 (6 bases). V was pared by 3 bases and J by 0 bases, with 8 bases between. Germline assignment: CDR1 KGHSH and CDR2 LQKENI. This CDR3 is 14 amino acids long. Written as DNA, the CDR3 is TGTGCCAGCTCACCGCGACAGGACCAAGAGACCCAGTACTTC. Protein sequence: CASSPRQDQETQYF.

CDR3 in amino acids: CAWSLGQGARGEKLFF. The CDR3, as DNA: TGTGCCTGGAGTCTCGGACAGGGGGCTAGAGGTGAAAAACTGTTTTTT. This sequence joins TRBV30 and TRBJ1-4; TRBD1 matches 11 bases. V was clipped by 2 bases and J by 7 bases; unmatched bases: 9. The CDR3 totals 16 residues. Germline V lookup: CDR1 GTSNPN, CDR2 SVGIG (reference sequence).

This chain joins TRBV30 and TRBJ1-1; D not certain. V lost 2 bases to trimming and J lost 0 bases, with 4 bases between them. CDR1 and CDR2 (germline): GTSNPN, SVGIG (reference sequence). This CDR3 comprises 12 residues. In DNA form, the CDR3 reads TGTGCCTGGAGTCAGGTGAACACTGAAGCTTTCTTT. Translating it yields CAWSQVNTEAFF. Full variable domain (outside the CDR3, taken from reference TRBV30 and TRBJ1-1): SQTIHQWPATLVQPVGSPLSLECTVEGTSNPNLYWYRQAAGRGLQLLFYSVGIGQISSEVPQNLSASRPQDRQFILSSKKLLLSDSGFYLCAWSQVNTEAFFGQGTRLTVV.

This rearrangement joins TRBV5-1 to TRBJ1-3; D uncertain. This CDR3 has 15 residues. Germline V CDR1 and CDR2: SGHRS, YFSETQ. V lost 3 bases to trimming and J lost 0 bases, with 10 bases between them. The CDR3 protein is CASSSLPYSGNTIYF. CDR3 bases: TGCGCCAGCAGCTCCCTTCCTTACTCTGGAAACACCATATATTTT.

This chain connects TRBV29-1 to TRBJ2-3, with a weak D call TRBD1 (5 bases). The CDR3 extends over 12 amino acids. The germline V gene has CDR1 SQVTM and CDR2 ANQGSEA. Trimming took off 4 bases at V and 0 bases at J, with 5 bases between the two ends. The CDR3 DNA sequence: TGCAGCGTTGCAGGGAGCACAGATACGCAGTATTTT. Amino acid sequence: CSVAGSTDTQYF.

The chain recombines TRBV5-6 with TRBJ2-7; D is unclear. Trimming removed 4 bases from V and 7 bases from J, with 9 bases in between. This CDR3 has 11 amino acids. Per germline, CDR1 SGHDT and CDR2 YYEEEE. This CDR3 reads CASSHEWEQYF. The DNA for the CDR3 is TGTGCCAGCAGCCACGAGTGGGAGCAGTACTTC.

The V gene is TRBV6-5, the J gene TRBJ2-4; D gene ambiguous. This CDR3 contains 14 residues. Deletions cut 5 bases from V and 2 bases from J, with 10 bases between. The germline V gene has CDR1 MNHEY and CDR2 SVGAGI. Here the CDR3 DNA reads TGTGCCAGCAGTACCCGTGGGCCCAAAAACATTCAGTACTTC. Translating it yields CASSTRGPKNIQYF.

CDR3 amino acids: CATSDRGQYYGYTF. CDR3 DNA sequence: TGTGCCACCAGTGACCGCGGACAGTACTATGGCTACACCTTC. This chain connects TRBV24-1 to TRBJ1-2; D might be TRBD1 (6 bases). Looked up from germline, CDR1 is KGHDR and CDR2 is SFDVKD. The CDR3 length is 14 residues. Deletions cut 4 bases from V and 3 bases from J, with 11 bases between.

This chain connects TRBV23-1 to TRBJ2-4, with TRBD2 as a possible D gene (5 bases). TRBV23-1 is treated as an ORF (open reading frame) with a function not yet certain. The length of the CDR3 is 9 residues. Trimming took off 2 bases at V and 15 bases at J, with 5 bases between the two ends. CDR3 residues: CASSQEGYF. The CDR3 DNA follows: TGCGCCAGCAGTCAAGAGGGGTACTTC.

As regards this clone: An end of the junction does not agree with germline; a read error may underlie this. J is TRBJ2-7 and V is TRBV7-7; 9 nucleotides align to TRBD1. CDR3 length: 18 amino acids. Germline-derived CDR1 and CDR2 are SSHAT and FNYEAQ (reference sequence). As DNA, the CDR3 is TGTGCTAGCAGCTTAGTGGGACAGGGATGGGGGGCGCTCTACGAGCAGTACTTC. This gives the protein CASSLVGQGWGALYEQYF.

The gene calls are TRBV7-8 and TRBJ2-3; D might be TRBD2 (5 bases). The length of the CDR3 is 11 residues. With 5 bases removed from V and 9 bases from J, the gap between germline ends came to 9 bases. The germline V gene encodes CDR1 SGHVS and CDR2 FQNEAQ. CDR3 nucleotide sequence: TGTGCCAGCAGCCCCGGGGAGACGCAGTATTTT. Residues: CASSPGETQYF.

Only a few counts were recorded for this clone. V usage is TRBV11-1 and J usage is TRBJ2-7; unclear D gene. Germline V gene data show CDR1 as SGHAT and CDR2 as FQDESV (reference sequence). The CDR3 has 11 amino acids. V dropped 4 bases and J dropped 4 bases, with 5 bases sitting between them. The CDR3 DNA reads TGTGCCAGCAGCTACCAGTACGAGCAGTACTTC. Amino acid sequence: CASSYQYEQYF.

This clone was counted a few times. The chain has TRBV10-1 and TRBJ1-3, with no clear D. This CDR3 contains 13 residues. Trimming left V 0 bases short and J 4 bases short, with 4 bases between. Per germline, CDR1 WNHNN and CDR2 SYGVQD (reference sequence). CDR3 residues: CASSESLGNTIYF. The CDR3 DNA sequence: TGCGCCAGCAGTGAGTCTCTGGGAAACACCATATATTTT.

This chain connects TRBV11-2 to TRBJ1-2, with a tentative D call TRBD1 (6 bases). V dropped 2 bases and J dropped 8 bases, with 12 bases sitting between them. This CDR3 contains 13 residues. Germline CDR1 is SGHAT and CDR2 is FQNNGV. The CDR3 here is CASSLNGGPGYTF. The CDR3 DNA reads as TGTGCCAGCAGCTTAAACGGGGGGCCGGGCTACACCTTC.

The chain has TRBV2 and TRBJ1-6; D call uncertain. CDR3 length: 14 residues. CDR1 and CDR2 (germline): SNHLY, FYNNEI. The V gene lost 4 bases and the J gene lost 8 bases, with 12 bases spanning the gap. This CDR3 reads CASSVRVPDSPLHF. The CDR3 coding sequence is TGTGCCAGCAGTGTTCGGGTCCCAGATTCACCCCTCCACTTT.

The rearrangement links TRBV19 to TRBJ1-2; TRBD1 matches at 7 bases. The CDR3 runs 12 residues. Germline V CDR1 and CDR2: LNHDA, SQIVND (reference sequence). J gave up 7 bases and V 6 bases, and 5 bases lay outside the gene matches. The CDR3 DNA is TGTGCCAGTAGAAGACAGGGCGGTGGCTACACCTTC. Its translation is CASRRQGGGYTF.

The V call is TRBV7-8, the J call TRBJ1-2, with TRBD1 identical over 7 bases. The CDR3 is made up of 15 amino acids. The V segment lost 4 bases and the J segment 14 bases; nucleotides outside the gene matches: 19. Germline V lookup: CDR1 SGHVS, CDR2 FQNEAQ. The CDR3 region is CASSSQRRQGPEWTF. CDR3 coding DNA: TGTGCCAGCAGCTCACAAAGGCGACAGGGCCCGGAGTGGACCTTC.